The sequence of this TCR beta chain was determined in a study of shared clonotypes between healthy human individuals. Whole-study findings and limits: The authors sampled blood alone, and tissue repertoires likely differ. Roughly 5% of naive CD4 clonotypes were shared across several donors.

The CDR3 totals 15 residues. The V gene lost 5 bases and the J gene lost 1 base, with 11 bases spanning the gap. In germline, CDR1 is MDHEN, CDR2 SYDVKM. With respect to this clone: The target antigen is unknown.

Adult donors, all healthy and HIV-negative, had no recent acute infections or vaccinations. The material for each subset, its genomic DNA, was split evenly across several immunoSEQ plates. Measured with immunoSEQ multiplex PCR; TCRdb has only the in-frame clones, and not every one. Of over a million clones listed, around 78% are singletons. Sequencing was carried out using memory CD4+ T cells from PBMCs. As to subset: CD45RA-negative fraction. V and J are TRBV28 and TRBJ2-2; a possible D gene is TRBD1 (6 bases). The sequence was obtained from a man between 18 and 35 years old in good health. Some clones in this sample may be carry-over from other donors' samples. This CDR3 reads CASSMTGLNTGELFF. The CDR3 DNA reads as TGTGCCAGCAGTATGACAGGCTTGAACACCGGGGAGCTGTTTTTT.